This section outlines one TCR beta chain sequence together with its context. What this receptor recognizes is not known. Mismatch with germline at one junction end may stem from a read error. Systemically healthy Caucasian individuals from Russia, roughly 40 in total and aged about 6 to 95 years, were included as donors. Roughly 11 milliliters of peripheral blood were drawn from each donor into EDTA-treated Vacutainer tubes. PBMCs were isolated by Ficoll-Paque density-gradient centrifugation, with at least 6 million obtained per sample. Trizol reagent was used to extract total RNA from PBMCs, with at least 6 micrograms per sample. For every donor, an aliquot of PBMCs went through flow cytometry to measure the percentages of naive CD45RAhigh/CD27high T cells. Libraries came from 5' RACE. The sequencer was an Illumina HiSeq 2500. A second roughly 6 to 11 cycle PCR used a sample-barcoded 5' primer and a J-beta primer mix. A unique molecular identifier was introduced onto each TCR beta cDNA molecule by a template-switch 5' adaptor carrying 12 random nucleotides. Each sample yielded at least 2.5 million CDR3-containing paired-end reads. The Mint cDNA synthesis kit, primed by a TRBC-specific oligonucleotide, was used to synthesize first-strand cDNA from all RNA. Following uracil-DNA glycosylase treatment, all cDNA underwent a first 18-cycle PCR with the universal primers M1SS and BC2_uni_R. As for the original processing: Normalization of each sample was performed by random selection of 1 million high-quality reads, each carrying a distinct molecular identifier. Instead of being binned into consensus sequences, reads with shared molecular identifiers were discarded. MiTCR, run with a Q25 quality threshold and the strictest error-elimination algorithm, handled CDR3 identification, clonotype clustering and error correction. A nonparametric unseen species model with Euler transformation was used to estimate lower-bound total TCR beta diversity. TCRdb cleaned the public reads at Q25 with fastp, built clones with MiXCR and kept in-frame beta chains. Records with the same CDR3 protein are collapsed into one entry carrying the most frequent genes and DNA. The V and J calls and clone size are TCRdb's, not the authors'. The sample table holds around 1,600,000 distinct CDR3 sequences, of which around 40% were seen once. The top ten constitute more than 4% of the sample.

The CDR3 runs 12 amino acids, cysteine and phenylalanine included. This entry keeps only the CDR3 DNA: 36 bases, framed from base 1. Taken from the germline V gene (reference sequence), the CDR1 and CDR2 loops are SEHNR and FQNEAQ. The data stem from a study of blood T cells in healthy people across ages (dated by TCRdb to between 2014 and 2017). As for the study more broadly: In model experiments, roughly one uniquely barcoded TCR beta cDNA molecule per two T cells was captured by template switching. Using the same blood draw, the study looked at two additional independent replicas of 1 million unique cDNA reads for two donors, one aged 18 to 29 and the other aged 80 or older. The study measured age-related changes in TCR beta repertoire diversity using deep sequencing normalized with unique cDNA molecular identifiers. To avoid experimental bias, donors of different ages were distributed randomly across sequencing lanes. The donors were divided into four age groups: young (average around 16 years), middle-aged (approximately 42), aged (approximately 62) and long-lived (82). The paper as a whole reports these results and caveats: A strong correlation was found between observed TCR beta diversity and the percentage of naive T cells measured by flow cytometry. As age increased, observed TCR beta diversity per million T cells dropped in a roughly linear way, and a significant reduction was already evident by age about 40. Because profiling used bulk unsorted PBMCs, naive and antigen-experienced compartments could not be compared conclusively. Because the CMV infection status of the donors was unknown, age-related changes in expanded clonotypes may potentially have been confounded. Total diversity estimates from one million sequenced T cells were considered lower bounds and underestimates. The long-lived group showed more naive CD4+ T cells, fewer expanded clones and increased TCR diversity than the aged group, suggesting age selection.

The TCR originated in a woman aged 18-30 years in good health. Here the chain combines TRBV7-9 and TRBJ2-7, with the identity of the D gene unclear. Sequences were obtained from blood. The DNA reads as follows: TGTGACAGCAGCCCAACATCCTACGAGCAGTACTTC. Its protein product is CDSSPTSYEQYF.